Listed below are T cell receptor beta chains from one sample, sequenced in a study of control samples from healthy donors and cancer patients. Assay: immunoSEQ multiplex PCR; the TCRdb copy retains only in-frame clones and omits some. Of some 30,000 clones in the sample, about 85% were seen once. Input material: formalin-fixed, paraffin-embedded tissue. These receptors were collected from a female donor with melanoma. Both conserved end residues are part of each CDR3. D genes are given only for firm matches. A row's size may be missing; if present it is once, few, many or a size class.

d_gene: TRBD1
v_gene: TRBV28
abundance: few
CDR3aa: CASSLNPGQGAGYTF

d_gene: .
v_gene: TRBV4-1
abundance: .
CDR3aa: CASSQDPGLVQQYF

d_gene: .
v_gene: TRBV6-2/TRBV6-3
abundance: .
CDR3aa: CASSSSQTGFYEQYF

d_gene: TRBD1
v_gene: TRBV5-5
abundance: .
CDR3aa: CASSLGTGTGLRDEQFF

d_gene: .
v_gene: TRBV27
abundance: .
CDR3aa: CASSLSQVYEQYF

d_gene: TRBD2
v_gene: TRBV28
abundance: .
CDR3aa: CASSPSTSGRLMTDTQYF

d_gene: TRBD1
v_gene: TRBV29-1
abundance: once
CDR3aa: CSGDRVMGDTQYF

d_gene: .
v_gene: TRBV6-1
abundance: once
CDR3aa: CASSEYGGYEKLFF

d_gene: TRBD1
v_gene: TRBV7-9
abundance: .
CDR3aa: CASSQGQVAGELFF

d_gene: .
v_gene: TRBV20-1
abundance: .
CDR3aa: CSARDETQYF

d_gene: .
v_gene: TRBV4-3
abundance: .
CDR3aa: CASSQEAGWSGELFF

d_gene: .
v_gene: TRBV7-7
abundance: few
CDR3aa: CASSLSWAGELFF

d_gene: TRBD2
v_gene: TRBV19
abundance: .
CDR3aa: CASSTGGDTQYF

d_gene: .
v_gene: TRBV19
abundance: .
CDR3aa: CASRDPGAEAFF

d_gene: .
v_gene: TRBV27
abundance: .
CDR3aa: CASSLYRTAGYTF

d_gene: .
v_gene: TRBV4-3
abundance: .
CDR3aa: CASSQEGGGYGYTF

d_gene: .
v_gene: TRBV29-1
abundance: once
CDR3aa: CSVESEQFF

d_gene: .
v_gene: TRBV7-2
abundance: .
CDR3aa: CASSPTAVTYEQYF

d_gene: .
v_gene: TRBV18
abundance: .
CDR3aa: CASSPYWLVGEQFF

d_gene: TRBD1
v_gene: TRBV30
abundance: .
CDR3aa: CAWQDRGSTKNIQYF

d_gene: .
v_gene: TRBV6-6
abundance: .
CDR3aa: CASSYGVRPPDTQYF

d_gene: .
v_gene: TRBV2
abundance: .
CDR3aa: CASSQQGNTEAFF

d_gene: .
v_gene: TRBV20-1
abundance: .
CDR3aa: CSSRINTEAFF

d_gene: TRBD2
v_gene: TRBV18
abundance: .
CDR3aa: CASSPYFTGLAVEQFF

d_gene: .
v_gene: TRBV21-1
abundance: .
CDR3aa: CASSHGGRWGTGELFF

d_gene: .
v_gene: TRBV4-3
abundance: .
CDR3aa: CASSQERGRYEQYF

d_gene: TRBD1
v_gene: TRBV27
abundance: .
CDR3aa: CASSPRDRLNYGYTF

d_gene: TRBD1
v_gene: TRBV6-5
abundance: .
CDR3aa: CATIGGGRNTEAFF

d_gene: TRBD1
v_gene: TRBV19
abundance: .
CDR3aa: CASSWGQPNTEAFF

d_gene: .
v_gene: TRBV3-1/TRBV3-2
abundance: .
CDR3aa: CASSLRLSTDTQYF

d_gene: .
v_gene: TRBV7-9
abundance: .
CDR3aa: CATGAPELFF

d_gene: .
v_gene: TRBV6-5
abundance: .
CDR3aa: CASSYGGDYTF

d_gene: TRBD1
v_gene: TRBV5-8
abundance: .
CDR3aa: CASSFDRGLMNTEAFF

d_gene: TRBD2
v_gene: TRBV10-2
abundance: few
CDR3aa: CASRLGTSGFNEQFF

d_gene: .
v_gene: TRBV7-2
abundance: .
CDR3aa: CASSLGGGIGGYTF

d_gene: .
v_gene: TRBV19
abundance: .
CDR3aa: CATSLWGSGELFF

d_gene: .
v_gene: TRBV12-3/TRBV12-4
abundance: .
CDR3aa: CASSFAGSSEQYF

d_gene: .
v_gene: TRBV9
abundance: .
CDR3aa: CASSGQDRGTEAFF

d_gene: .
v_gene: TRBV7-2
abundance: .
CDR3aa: CASSLVGGRRSLNYGYTF

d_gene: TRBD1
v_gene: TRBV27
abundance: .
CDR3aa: CASRPGQGYGEAFF

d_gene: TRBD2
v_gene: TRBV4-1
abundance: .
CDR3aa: CASSQVAGGSNEQFF

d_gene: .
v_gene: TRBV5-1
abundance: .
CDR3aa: CASTPGRGNTEAFF

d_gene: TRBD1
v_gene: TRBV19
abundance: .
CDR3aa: CASSLRGRGPAFF

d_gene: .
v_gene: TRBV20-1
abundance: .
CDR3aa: CSASNRRLSSYEQYF

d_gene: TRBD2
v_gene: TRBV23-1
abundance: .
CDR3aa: CASSQTGTSVPSSYNEQFF

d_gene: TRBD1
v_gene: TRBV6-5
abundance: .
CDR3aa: CASIGQGLKHYGYTF

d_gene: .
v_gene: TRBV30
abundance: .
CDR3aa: CAWSGANEKLFF

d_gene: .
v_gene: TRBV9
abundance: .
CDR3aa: CASSVDTSGNTIYF

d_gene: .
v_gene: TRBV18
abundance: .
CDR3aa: CASSPQQGLRSNYGYTF

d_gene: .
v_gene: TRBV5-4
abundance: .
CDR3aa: CASSLFRFPNTGELFF

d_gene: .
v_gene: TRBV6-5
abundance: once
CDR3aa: CASSLYRAEGSPLHF

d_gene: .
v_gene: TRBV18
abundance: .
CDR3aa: CASSPGTANPEAFF

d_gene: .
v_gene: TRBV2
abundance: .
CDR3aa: CASALGRYEQYF

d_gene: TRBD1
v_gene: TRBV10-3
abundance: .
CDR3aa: CAITRSLGTGNYGYTF

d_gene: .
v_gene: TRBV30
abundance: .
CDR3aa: CAWSEQGGRINF

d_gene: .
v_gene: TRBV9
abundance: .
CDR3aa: CASSLTGENTEAFF

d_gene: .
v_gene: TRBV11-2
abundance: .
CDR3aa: CASSLGFNYEQYF

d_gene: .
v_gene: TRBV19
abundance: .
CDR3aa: CASSILGGQETQYF

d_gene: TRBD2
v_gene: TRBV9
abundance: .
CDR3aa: CASSVASGFLDTQYF